What follows is one T cell receptor beta chain and its context. This clone was recorded a few times. Its specific antigen is unknown. Per-base qualities were not stored, and no clone one base away is much larger. The cohort was made up of under 800 healthy bone marrow donors. Cohort members were all nominally healthy when sampled, although unrecorded immune exposures were likely present. The donor was CMV seronegative and belonged to the group of roughly 330 seronegative cohort members. Every donor gave a peripheral blood sample, and the peripheral blood mononuclear cells from that sample were used for TCR beta sequencing. The Qiagen DNeasy Blood Extraction Kit was used to extract genomic DNA from the blood cell samples. CDR1 and CDR2 are drawn from the germline V gene (reference sequence): MNHNY, SVGAGI. The CDR3 runs 13 residues from the cysteine to the phenylalanine. Just the 39-base CDR3 DNA is kept, in frame starting at base 1. V is trimmed back by 8 bases and J by 2 bases, and the junction contains 6 bases that no gene match accounts for.

The library was prepared using the immunoSEQ multiplex PCR assay. A mixture of 60 forward primers for TCR Vbeta segments and 13 reverse primers for TCR Jbeta segments was used in the multiplex PCR. A multiplex PCR assay on genomic DNA amplified the CDR3 region of rearranged TCR beta genes. The Illumina HiSeq System was used to sequence the amplified TCR beta libraries as 87-base-pair reads. As for the original processing: In a later analysis, roughly 80 million unique TCR beta chains were counted across the roughly 610 repertoires, and about 10 million of these chains were shared by at least two donors. Raw reads were error-corrected and collapsed into unique sequences with a nearest-neighbor algorithm that merged closely related sequences to remove PCR and sequencing errors. To assign V, D and J gene segments, CDR3 sequences were aligned to IMGT reference sequences. For a sequence to be retained, a match of at least six nucleotides to both a V gene segment and a J gene segment was required. Rearrangements were called productive when the CDR3 lacked stop codons and stayed in frame with V and J; all others were non-productive. Following IMGT convention, CDR3 was defined as the stretch from the second conserved V-encoded cysteine to the conserved J-encoded phenylalanine. The earlier analysis of about 610 of the donors excluded sequences that lacked an unambiguous match to a single V gene segment. In an earlier analysis of several hundred of the donors, V segments were called functional above 56.7% productive rearrangements and were called segregating when the between-donor standard deviation exceeded 5%. A statistical classification framework was built for diagnosing cytomegalovirus status from the catalog of TCR beta chain sequences. In a later analysis, V and J genes were assigned by comparing TCR nucleotide sequences against IMGT/GENE-DB human TR gene sequences. Using the TCRdist pipeline, a later analysis assigned CDR3 sequences along with most-parsimonious VDJ recombination scenarios. A later analysis defined each TCR beta chain by its CDR3 amino acid sequence plus V-gene family, and excluded reads lacking a unique V-gene family. A later analysis removed roughly 590 highly shared, low-generation-probability nucleotide sequences to deal with suspected cross-contamination and a sequencing artifact. In a later analysis, a clonal expansion index for each public chain was calculated from normalized within-repertoire ranks of inferred template counts. Generation probabilities in a later analysis came from a VDJ recombination model fitted to out-of-frame rearrangements, and those results were checked against IGoR. In a later analysis, hypergeometric tests were used to score TCR-TCR, TCR-HLA and TCR-CMV co-occurrence, with a repertoire-size bias correction applied to TCR pairs. To estimate false discovery rates, a later analysis permuted the HLA or CMV assignments 20 times. In a later analysis, co-occurring TCRs were grouped using DBSCAN, and TCRdist sequence similarity was added for clustering within HLA-allele-positive subsets. Repertoires with fewer than 30,000 or more than 120,000 public chains, plus five repertoires with anomalous nucleotide sharing, were excluded from co-occurrence clustering. The clones in this table, taken by TCRdb from immuneACCESS, are in-frame only. Not every clone is retained; where verified, under half of the shortfall comes from an unresolved V gene, and the cause of the rest is unknown. V and J calls and clone size follow that table, whereas D and trimming were derived from the DNA. This sample lists 75,000 to 90,000 clones; roughly 78% were detected once. Approximately 4.6% of the sample is in the top ten clones.

These data come from a study of cytomegalovirus exposure and HLA in healthy donors (dated by TCRdb to about 2017). Regarding the study in general: An earlier analysis of 587 of the donors reported approximately 300 Gb of sequence data and around 100 million unique TCR beta sequences obtained from roughly 170 million T cells. An early release that covered 640 HLA-typed donors contained 300 to 350 gigabases of sequencing data and roughly 84 million unique TCR sequences. Of the roughly 400 genotyped donors, approximately 80% fell in the genetic ancestry cluster associated with self-reported Caucasian donors. The aim of the study was to test whether cataloging public T cell receptors could identify signatures of past pathogen exposure. The T cell repertoires of around 730 subjects were profiled by immunosequencing and related to cytomegalovirus serostatus. A separate validation cohort of roughly 130 different subjects was used in addition to the approximately 700-subject first cohort. The study combined high-throughput TCR immunosequencing, statistical association of individual TCRs with disease status, and machine learning to predict cytomegalovirus infection status. A later analysis re-analyzed previously published TCR beta repertoires from 600 to 850 donors and added high-resolution HLA genotyping to study TCR occurrence patterns. The later analysis used no new phenotypic data to find candidate immune exposures, relying instead on TCR beta sequences and their occurrence across donors. An earlier analysis of approximately 630 of the donors applied high-throughput TCR beta sequencing to assess whether each TCR beta V gene segment acted as functional or pseudogenic. Donor age, sex, ethnicity and CMV serostatus were collected together with the repertoire data. In a later genetic analysis, genome-wide SNP genotypes for about 65% of the 666 donors were used, and that subset was treated as a discovery cohort. All discovery cohort repertoires had been generated using a single sequencing platform. HLA typing included class I and class II loci at four-digit resolution. Typing coverage varied by locus: roughly 629-640 donors for A, B, C, DRB1 and DQB1; 522 for DQA1; over 600 for DPA1; roughly 450 for DPB1. Five DR-DQ haplotypes were treated as single units for association and clustering because of strong linkage in the cohort. Among some 410 genotyped donors of the cohort, an average of approximately 240,000 unique TCR beta nucleotide sequences were sequenced per donor, roughly 18% of them non-productive. The study at large found these results: The study listed over 150 TCR beta chains as associated with cytomegalovirus. A few of the identified cytomegalovirus-associated TCR beta chains were confirmed in vitro to be specific for cytomegalovirus antigens. The authors suggested that the approach could potentially be generalized to other disease states and immunological phenotypes. Across donors, most TCR sequences were observed very rarely, whereas some public TCRs were present in many individuals. Correlated functional status among segregating V segments might be attributable to linkage disequilibrium, but an unknown experimental factor could not be ruled out. Some IMGT-functional V segments, including TRBV6-2 and TRBV6-3, could not be distinguished by the 87-base-pair reads and were therefore excluded. A cluster of highly shared sequence variants was judged likely to be a technical artifact of the sequencing pipeline. In a later analysis, the rate of TCR association differed among HLA loci, with DRB1 alleles having the most associated TCRs and HLA-C alleles having the fewest. Assigning TCR associations to individual alleles was difficult when HLA alleles, especially DR and DQ, strongly co-occurred. V-gene and J-gene trimming of TCR beta chains was associated with a missense DCLRE1C variant in a later genetic analysis, and the association was replicated in an independent cohort. A later analysis found that most CMV-associated TCR beta chains appeared HLA-restricted, with HLA associations seemingly driven largely by CMV exposure. Compared with the approximately 600-donor mean, donors in an Asian-associated ancestry cluster had fewer N-insertions in productive TCRs, according to a later genetic analysis. A later analysis found that HLA-associated TCR beta chains were more clonally expanded and had lower generation probabilities than equally common non-associated chains. According to a later analysis, parvovirus B19, influenza, CMV and Epstein-Barr virus appeared linked to several top co-occurrence clusters. In both the original and validation cohorts, the classifier was reported to diagnose cytomegalovirus status with high specificity and sensitivity. Roughly uniform sequencing depth across donors was assumed in presence/absence analyses, although this assumption may not hold. A further reported finding was that TCR beta sequences accurately predicted the HLA-A and HLA-B alleles for most subjects in the first cohort. Because HLA typing was missing for some donors at each locus, association tests included only the typed subset. Over 15 rarely observed V segments, including chromosome 9 orphons, were excluded from the earlier analysis of several hundred of the donors because counts were too low. The cohort was sequenced for TCR beta chains only, and without alpha or paired-chain data the features that could be detected were limited. In a later analysis, over 15,000 TCR beta sequences were associated with specific HLA alleles at a false discovery rate of 0.05. For the cohort, immune exposure information was limited to CMV serostatus. In an earlier analysis of fewer than 750 of the donors, most TCR beta V segments were observed in productive rearrangements about 87% or about 30% of the time, broadly matching IMGT annotations.

The sample was PBMCs. The origin of this receptor is a man between 40 and 49 years old in good health and CMV-seronegative. The sequence is built from TRBV6-6 and TRBJ2-7; TRBD2 matches 7 bases in the middle. The CDR3 has the sequence CASFRGGTYEQYF. Here is the DNA: TGTGCCAGCTTTCGCGGGGGAACCTACGAGCAGTACTTC.